These T cell receptor beta chains were read from a single sample in a study of blood T cell repertoires in COVID-19. The table came from immunoSEQ multiplex PCR; TCRdb's copy has only in-frame clones and leaves some out. This table holds approximately 150,000 clones, about four fifths found once. The sequenced sample was peripheral blood. The receptors were gathered from a human donor in a cohort sampled during active COVID-19. Each CDR3 is given with its conserved first and last residue. The D gene is left open where the match is weak. Clone sizes are given selectively: once, few, many, or a class where the clone is expanded.

TRBJ2-1 | - | - | TRBV7-9 | CASSLDTGSNEQFF | TGTGCCAGCAGCTTAGATACGGGGAGCAATGAGCAGTTCTTC
TRBJ1-5 | once | - | TRBV2 | CASSREGGGNQPQHF | TGTGCCAGCAGCCGGGAAGGGGGAGGCAATCAGCCCCAGCATTTT
TRBJ1-5 | - | - | TRBV6-6 | CASSQPTRRNQPQHF | TGTGCCAGCAGTCAACCGACAAGGCGTAATCAGCCCCAGCATTTT
TRBJ2-5 | - | TRBD2 | TRBV6-6 | CASSYLLAGGRETQYF | TGTGCCAGCAGTTATTTACTAGCGGGGGGCAGGGAGACCCAGTACTTC
TRBJ2-3 | - | - | TRBV28 | CASSLRGGAGSTDTQYF | TGTGCCAGCAGTTTAAGAGGAGGTGCGGGGAGCACAGATACGCAGTATTTT
TRBJ2-3 | - | TRBD1 | TRBV5-1 | CASSLDGQGARDTQYF | TGCGCCAGCAGCTTGGACGGGCAGGGGGCACGAGATACGCAGTATTTT
TRBJ1-6 | - | - | TRBV6-5 | CAGDAGGDSPLHF | TGTGCCGGCGATGCCGGGGGAGATTCACCCCTCCACTTT
TRBJ2-2 | - | TRBD1 | TRBV6-5 | CASSYLRQGHTGELFF | TGTGCCAGCAGTTACCTGAGACAGGGGCACACCGGGGAGCTGTTTTTT
TRBJ2-3 | - | TRBD1 | TRBV7-2 | CASSFRQGQTDTQYF | TGTGCCAGCAGTTTTCGACAGGGGCAGACAGATACGCAGTATTTT
TRBJ1-5 | - | - | TRBV6-5 | CASSRIRGAEPQHF | TGTGCCAGCAGTCGAATCAGGGGTGCGGAGCCCCAGCATTTT
TRBJ2-3 | - | TRBD2 | TRBV27 | CASSLGGGYTDTQYF | TGTGCCAGCAGTTTAGGGGGGGGGTACACAGATACGCAGTATTTT
TRBJ2-7 | - | - | TRBV7-2 | CASSISTGVTYEQYF | TGTGCCAGCAGCATCTCGACAGGAGTAACCTACGAGCAGTACTTC
TRBJ2-4 | - | - | TRBV2 | CASEGLAKNIQYF | TGTGCCAGCGAGGGACTGGCCAAAAACATTCAGTACTTC
TRBJ2-1 | once | TRBD2 | TRBV11-1 | CASSSNRGDRDEQFF | TGTGCCAGCAGCTCGAACCGGGGGGATAGGGATGAGCAGTTCTTC
TRBJ2-3 | - | TRBD2 | TRBV27 | CASSPTGTSYPDTQYF | TGTGCCAGCAGTCCTACTGGGACTAGCTACCCAGATACGCAGTATTTT
TRBJ1-1 | - | - | TRBV21-1 | CASSGFDREYTEAFF | TGTGCCAGCAGCGGATTCGACAGGGAATACACTGAAGCTTTCTTT
TRBJ2-1 | - | TRBD2 | TRBV5-6 | CASSLFAGGLHEQFF | TGTGCCAGCAGCTTGTTTGCGGGAGGGTTACATGAGCAGTTCTTC
TRBJ1-2 | - | - | TRBV30 | CASDRTRPNYGYTF | TGTGCCTCGGATAGGACAAGGCCTAACTATGGCTACACCTTC